The 16 T cell receptor beta chains below come from one sample, sequenced in a study of cytomegalovirus exposure and HLA in healthy donors. PCR amplification relied on 60 Vbeta primers (plus 13 Jbeta primers). Only in-frame clones appear in the TCRdb table, and some are missing; sequencing was by immunoSEQ multiplex PCR. In all, the sample yields about 39,000 clones. The specimen sequenced was PBMCs. The source of these receptors is a woman aged 25 to 39 in good health and CMV-seropositive.

The chain uses TRBV6-1 and TRBJ1-5; D is perhaps TRBD1 (5 bases). The CDR3 has 18 amino acids. Between the trimmed V and J ends, which lost 2 bases and 0 bases, there was a span of 17 bases. From germline, CDR1 is MNHNS and CDR2 SASEGT. The CDR3 region has the DNA TGTGCCAGCAGTGAAAGGAACGACAGACCCTTTAGCAATCAGCCCCAGCATTTT. Residues: CASSERNDRPFSNQPQHF.

About this clone: An end of the junction does not agree with germline; a read error may underlie this. Other nucleotide sequences from this sample produce the same CDR3. The chain carries TRBV27 and TRBJ1-6, with TRBD1 matching over 8 bases. The CDR3 runs to 15 residues. CDR1 is MNHEY and CDR2 is SMNVEV in the germline V gene (reference sequence). As DNA, the CDR3 is TGTGCCAGCAGTACCCAGGGGGCTAGGAGTTCACCCCTACACTTT. This sequence encodes CASSTQGARSSPLHF.

The chain links TRBV7-8 to TRBJ2-5; D uncertain. The end of the DNA fits TRBJ2-7 better, so the J call may be wrong. Germline V gene lookup returns CDR1 SGHVS and CDR2 FQNEAQ. This CDR3 contains 12 residues. The CDR3 nucleotides read TGTGCCAGCAGCTTATCCGATTACGAGCAGTACTTC. It yields the protein CASSLSDYEQYF.

The V call is TRBV4-1, the J call TRBJ2-1; 11 bases match TRBD1. The V and J ends lost 3 bases and 7 bases, in that order; junction bases with no gene match: 11. CDR1 MGHRA and CDR2 YSYEKL come from the germline V gene. The CDR3 has 17 residues. The CDR3 nucleotides are TGCGCCAGCAGCCACCCCGTCCCGGGACAGGGGGAAAATGAGCAGTTCTTC. Its translation: CASSHPVPGQGENEQFF.

The chain is built from TRBV5-1 and TRBJ2-1, with 8 positions matching TRBD1. Germline V gene data show CDR1 as SGHRS and CDR2 as YFSETQ. With 0 bases clipped from V and 4 bases from J, the junction kept 0 bases outside the gene matches. The CDR3 is 14 residues long. CDR3 region: CASSLGDRYNEQFF. Here the CDR3 DNA reads TGCGCCAGCAGCTTGGGGGACAGGTACAATGAGCAGTTCTTC.

The rearrangement joins TRBV2 to TRBJ2-3, with 7 bases that match TRBD1. Germline CDR1 reads SNHLY; CDR2 reads FYNNEI. There are 15 residues in the CDR3. Germline trimming cut 7 bases from V and 1 base from J; bases unmatched to any gene: 8. The CDR3 sequence is CASNRPGQGTDTQYF. The DNA of the CDR3 is TGTGCCAGCAACAGACCAGGACAGGGCACAGATACGCAGTATTTT.

CDR3 in DNA: TGTGCCAGTAGTAGGGACAGGGCCCCCTACGAGCAGTACTTC. This translates into CASSRDRAPYEQYF. The J gene is TRBJ2-7, the V gene TRBV19; TRBD1 matches 9 bases. The CDR3 contains 14 residues. The junction had 3 bases not matched to a gene; V was cut back by 4 bases and J by 2 bases. CDR1 and CDR2 (germline): LNHDA, SQIVND (reference sequence).

The chain couples TRBV5-5 to TRBJ2-7; D gene ambiguous. Germline-derived CDR1 and CDR2 are SGHKS and YYEKEE (reference sequence). This CDR3 has 14 residues. The V gene lost 0 bases and the J gene lost 0 bases, with 7 bases spanning the gap. The CDR3 protein is CASSLDSLSYEQYF. The CDR3 DNA reads as TGTGCCAGCAGCTTGGACAGCCTCTCCTACGAGCAGTACTTC.

The genes are TRBV6-5 and TRBJ1-2; maybe TRBD1 (5 bases). Trimming took 7 bases from V and 8 from J, leaving 20 bases between them. Germline CDR1 MNHEY, CDR2 SVGAGI. The CDR3 spans 14 residues. The CDR3 nucleotides read TGTGCCAGCACCCCAAGCGGGGGGTCGAGAGGCTACACCTTC. Protein product: CASTPSGGSRGYTF.

V and J are TRBV5-1 and TRBJ2-7, with 7 bases fitting TRBD1. The CDR3 spans 16 residues. Losses at the gene ends were 0 bases for V and 2 bases for J; bases not matched to a gene: 8. Per the germline V gene, CDR1 is SGHRS and CDR2 is YFSETQ. In DNA form, the CDR3 reads TGCGCCAGCAGCTTGGCGTCGGGTCAGGGGGCCTACGAGCAGTACTTC. It yields the protein CASSLASGQGAYEQYF.

This sequence joins TRBV6-1 and TRBJ2-7, with 7 bases fitting TRBD2. The CDR3 length is 15 residues. Germline CDR1 reads MNHNS; CDR2 reads SASEGT. J lost 2 bases, V lost 2 bases, and 6 bases had no gene match. Written as DNA, the CDR3 is TGTGCCAGCAGTGAACTAAGCGGGGAAGCCTACGAGCAGTACTTC. It specifies CASSELSGEAYEQYF.

The chain links TRBV5-1 to TRBJ1-1, with 7 bases fitting TRBD1. The CDR3 totals 15 residues. Trimming cost V 0 bases and J 4 bases; bases outside gene matches: 6. Germline CDR1 reads SGHRS; CDR2 reads YFSETQ. Here the CDR3 DNA reads TGCGCCAGCAGCTTGGGACAGGGTGATACCACTGAAGCTTTCTTT. Amino acid sequence: CASSLGQGDTTEAFF.

This chain links TRBV5-1 with TRBJ1-1, with no clear D. Germline lookup yields CDR1 SGHRS and CDR2 YFSETQ. V lost 0 bases and J lost 4, with 7 bases in between. The CDR3 has 13 residues. CDR3 sequence (DNA): TGCGCCAGCAGCTTGGGGGAGGCCACTGAAGCTTTCTTT. Translation gives CASSLGEATEAFF.

V gene TRBV19 combines with J gene TRBJ2-7; tentative D call: TRBD2 (6 bases). Trimming shortened V by 6 bases and J by 3 bases, and 15 bases separated the two germline ends. This CDR3 has 14 residues. Germline V gene data show CDR1 as LNHDA and CDR2 as SQIVND (reference sequence). CDR3 nucleotide sequence: TGTGCCAGTAGCGCGGGACCCCTCAACTACGAGCAGTACTTC. Residues: CASSAGPLNYEQYF.

The chain uses TRBV28 and TRBJ2-5; TRBD2 agrees at 10 bases. The J call may be faulty, since TRBJ2-7 better matches the DNA end. The CDR3 is made up of 16 amino acids. CDR1 MDHEN and CDR2 SYDVKM come from the germline V gene. CDR3 sequence: CASSFSGGPTPYEQYF. Written as DNA, the CDR3 is TGTGCCAGCAGCTTTAGCGGGGGGCCCACCCCCTACGAGCAGTACTTC.

The chain joins TRBV7-2 to TRBJ1-6, with D uncertain. V was pared by 1 base and J by 9 bases, with 13 bases between. There are 15 residues in the CDR3. CDR1 is SGHTA, CDR2 FQGNSA, per germline. The CDR3 DNA is TGTGCCAGCAGCTTAGGCCGGGTTTCGACTTCACCCCTCCACTTT. Amino acid sequence: CASSLGRVSTSPLHF.